Presented here are 15 T cell receptor beta chains from one specimen sequenced in a study of tissue T cells after allogeneic stem cell transplantation. Here immunoSEQ multiplex PCR was the method, and the copy in TCRdb shows in-frame clones only, minus some. The table has approximately 8,400 clones, roughly a third seen once. Time point: mouse harvest day 14 after allogeneic transplant. Mouse grafts combined 10^7 T-cell-depleted bone marrow cells with 10^6 splenic CD5+ T cells. What was sequenced was skin. The receptors were gathered from a female BALB/c mouse given C57BL/6 T cells with graft-versus-host disease after an allogeneic hematopoietic cell transplant.

Regarding this clone: Mouse germline and gene names are used. The missing CDR3 end, 1 residue past where the read stops, is filled in from the germline J gene. The V and J genes are TRBV13-3 and TRBJ2-7; TRBD2 might be the D (6 bases). Trimming cost V 4 bases and J 0 bases, with 11 bases left between them. This CDR3 has 14 residues. Germline loops: CDR1 NNHDY, CDR2 SYVADS. The CDR3 reads CASSPGALSYEQYF. The part of the CDR3 DNA that was read is TGTGCCAGCAGTCCTGGGGCCCTCTCCTATGAACAGTAC.

In its sample, this clone was seen a few times. Any gene name here is a mouse gene name. From the germline J gene comes the end of the CDR3, since the read stops 1 residue before it. The V call is TRBV26, the J call TRBJ2-1, with D unclear. The CDR3 totals 12 residues. Trimming left V 4 bases short and J 4 bases short, with 5 bases between. Germline V gene sequence: CDR1 KGHPV, CDR2 FQNQEV (reference sequence). The CDR3 bases that were read are TGTGCCAGCAGTCGAAGATATGCTGAGCAGTTC. Protein sequence: CASSRRYAEQF. The CDR3 as a whole reads CASSRRYAEQFF.

Remarks on this clone: Genes and germline come from the mouse. Sequencing ends 1 residue short of the CDR3 end; the germline J gene provides the rest. The V call is TRBV13-1, the J call TRBJ1-2, with D tentatively TRBD1 (5 bases). Between the trimmed V and J ends, which lost 3 bases and 2 bases, there was a span of 8 bases. CDR1 NSHNY and CDR2 SYGAGN come from the germline V gene. CDR3 length: 13 amino acids. The CDR3 bases that were read are TGTGCCAGCAGTGGGACAATTAACTCCGACTACACC. Translated: CASSGTINSDYT. The whole CDR3 sequence is CASSGTINSDYTF.

Concerning this clone itself: Genes and germline are mouse. The read halts 1 residue ahead of the CDR3 end, with the missing end drawn from the germline J gene. The chain links TRBV29 to TRBJ2-4; TRBD2 might be the D (7 bases). The CDR3 spans 13 residues. The V gene's germline CDR1 is MSHET and CDR2 SYDVDS. V lost 9 bases and J lost 0, with 10 bases in between. The CDR3 here is CARGGRSQNTLYF. The CDR3 bases that were read are TGTGCTAGAGGGGGGCGAAGTCAAAACACCTTGTAC.

This clone is classed as medium-sized. The genes are named according to mouse. The DNA ends 1 residue before the CDR3 does, and the rest of the CDR3 is filled in from the germline J gene. The J gene is TRBJ2-7, the V gene TRBV13-2, with 12 bases matching TRBD1. The CDR3 consists of 14 residues. Trimming cost V 2 bases and J 6 bases; bases outside gene matches: 3. Germline CDR1 is NNHNN and CDR2 is SYGAGS (reference sequence). This CDR3 reads CASGDWDRGREQYF. The DNA read from the CDR3 is TGTGCCAGCGGTGACTGGGACAGGGGGCGTGAACAGTAC.

Worth noting for this clone: Genes and germline come from the mouse. Read coverage stops 1 residue before the CDR3 terminus; the germline J gene supplies the remainder. The rearrangement joins TRBV24 to TRBJ2-4, with D perhaps TRBD1 (6 bases). V gave up 0 bases and J gave up 0 bases, with 19 bases separating them. Germline V CDR1 and CDR2: KGHTA, FRNEEI. This CDR3 is built from 19 residues. The CDR3 DNA, read in part, is TGTGCCAGCAGTCTGTATACTTGGGGACAAGAGACTAGTCAAAACACCTTGTAC. Translation gives CASSLYTWGQETSQNTLY. The full CDR3 reads CASSLYTWGQETSQNTLYF.

This clone was detected a few times. Gene names are mouse gene names. The CDR3 extends 1 residue past the end of the read, so its final part is completed from the germline J gene. This chain uses TRBV12-1 with TRBJ2-7; possibly TRBD1 for D (5 bases). This CDR3 has 13 amino acids. The V end lost 0 bases, the J end lost 4 bases, and 9 bases lay between the germline ends. The germline V gene has CDR1 SGHSN and CDR2 HYEKVE. CDR3 protein: CASSLDRGYEQYF. The part of the CDR3 DNA that was read is TGTGCCAGCTCTCTCGATAGGGGTTATGAACAGTAC.

The table lists this clone with a few counts. The genes and germline here are from mouse. Coverage ceases 1 residue before the CDR3 finishes, and the germline J gene fills in the end. The gene calls are TRBV26 and TRBJ2-3; D not resolved. The V gene's germline CDR1 is KGHPV and CDR2 FQNQEV (reference sequence). The CDR3 is 14 amino acids. Trimming stripped 3 bases from V and 0 bases from J, with 7 bases between. CDR3 DNA (partial): TGTGCCAGCAGTCTTACATCTAGTGCAGAAACGCTGTAT. The encoded protein is CASSLTSSAETLY. The CDR3 as a whole reads CASSLTSSAETLYF.

This clone has just a few counts. Gene names and germline match the mouse. Coverage ceases 1 residue before the CDR3 finishes, and the germline J gene fills in the end. The chain links TRBV17 to TRBJ2-7, with 11 bases that match TRBD2. This CDR3 is built from 16 residues. In germline, CDR1 is MNHDT, CDR2 YYDKIL. With 0 bases clipped from V and 4 bases from J, the junction kept 5 bases outside the gene matches. This CDR3 reads CASSRDMDWGAYEQYF. The sequenced CDR3 bases are TGTGCTAGCAGTAGAGATATGGACTGGGGGGCGTATGAACAGTAC.

This clone is medium-sized in the sample. The germline and genes are mouse ones. From the germline J gene comes the end of the CDR3, since the read stops 1 residue before it. V and J are TRBV1 and TRBJ2-7, with 12 bases identical to TRBD2. V dropped 4 bases and J dropped 3; count of bases not matched to a gene: 1. The V gene's germline CDR1 is NSQYPW and CDR2 LRSPGD (reference sequence). The CDR3 is 14 amino acids. The part of the CDR3 DNA that was read is TGCACCTGCAGTGGGACTGGGGGGGGCTATGAACAGTAC. This sequence encodes CTCSGTGGGYEQY. The whole CDR3 sequence reads CTCSGTGGGYEQYF.

The sample holds a few counts of this clone. Mouse gene names apply. The CDR3 end is not reached by the read, which stops 1 residue before it; the germline J gene fills it in. Other DNA sequences of this sample code for an identical CDR3. The chain has TRBV26 and TRBJ2-7; 10 nucleotides match TRBD1. Trimming at V came to 4 bases and at J to 3 bases, leaving 0 bases not matched to a gene. CDR1 KGHPV and CDR2 FQNQEV come from the germline V gene (reference sequence). The CDR3 loop spans 13 amino acids. The CDR3 bases that were read are TGTGCCAGCAGTCGGGACAGGGGCTATGAACAGTAC. It encodes CASSRDRGYEQY. The full CDR3 protein reads CASSRDRGYEQYF.

Note on this clone: Gene names follow the mouse nomenclature. With the read ending 1 residue before the CDR3 end, the germline J gene is used to fill in that end. This chain connects TRBV1 to TRBJ2-5, with D possibly being TRBD1 (5 bases). Trimming took 1 base from V and 6 from J, leaving 11 bases between them. CDR3 length: 14 residues. Germline V gives CDR1 NSQYPW, CDR2 LRSPGD (reference sequence). The sequenced part of the CDR3 DNA is TGCACCTGCAGTGCAGCAGGGCGGAGGGACACCCAGTAC. Amino acid sequence: CTCSAAGRRDTQY. The complete CDR3 sequence is CTCSAAGRRDTQYF.

Concerning this clone: The genes are named according to mouse. The read gets to within 1 residue of the CDR3 end, and the germline J gene fills in the rest. This chain connects TRBV14 to TRBJ2-3; D is possibly TRBD1 or TRBD2 (6 bases each). CDR3 length: 15 amino acids. V lost 0 bases and J lost 0, with 8 bases in between. Germline V gene data show CDR1 as SGHDT and CDR2 as FRDEAV. The CDR3 bases that were read are TGTGCCAGCAGTTTCTGGGGGCTTAGTGCAGAAACGCTGTAT. Translating gives CASSFWGLSAETLY. The whole CDR3 sequence is CASSFWGLSAETLYF.

By sample share, this clone is medium-sized (0.01 to 0.1%). Any gene name here is a mouse gene name. The read halts 1 residue ahead of the CDR3 end, with the missing end drawn from the germline J gene. The chain has TRBV5 and TRBJ2-5, with D possibly being TRBD1 (5 bases). This CDR3 region has 14 residues. Trimming removed 0 bases from V and 5 bases from J, with 9 bases in between. Per the germline V gene, CDR1 is LGHNA and CDR2 is YNLKQL (reference sequence). The CDR3 protein is CASSQDSRVDTQYF. The part of the CDR3 DNA that was read is TGTGCCAGCAGCCAAGATAGCAGGGTAGACACCCAGTAC.

Relative to its sample, this clone is medium-sized (0.01 to 0.1%). Germline and genes here are mouse. This CDR3 is CSSSQSGRSSYEQYF. The sequenced CDR3 bases are TGCTCCAGCAGTCAATCGGGACGAAGCTCCTATGAACAGTAC. The chain links TRBV23 to TRBJ2-7. The sequenced fragment ends 1 residue before the CDR3 boundary, so the rest is inferred from the germline J gene. Germline CDR1 and CDR2: KGHTA and FQNQQP. The CDR3 runs 15 residues.